Listed here is a single T cell receptor beta chain. What it binds is not known. The sample belongs to a study of T cells in localized non-small cell lung cancer. Findings and caveats of the study: Out of the top 100 tumor clones, a median around 57 were seen in adjacent lung. It remains possible that heterogeneity exists, since only one tumor region was sequenced. Overall survival was longer when the density of T cells in the blood was higher.

The CDR3 contains 17 residues. The germline gives CDR1 SGHVS, CDR2 FQNEAQ. V was cut by 5 bases and J by 0 bases, with 17 bases left in between. Clones were sequenced by immunoSEQ multiplex PCR, and TCRdb holds only the in-frame ones, with some missing. The sample has under 75,000 clones, roughly nine tenths seen once. The starting material was peripheral blood, obtained before any cancer treatment. The genes are TRBV7-8 and TRBJ2-1; D possibly corresponds to TRBD2 (5 bases). This receptor was taken from a male donor aged 60 or older with stage III squamous cell lung carcinoma. In nucleotides, the CDR3 is TGTGCCAGCAGCCCGCGGGTGGCCTCTAGCTCCTACAATGAGCAGTTCTTC. Its translation is CASSPRVASSSYNEQFF.